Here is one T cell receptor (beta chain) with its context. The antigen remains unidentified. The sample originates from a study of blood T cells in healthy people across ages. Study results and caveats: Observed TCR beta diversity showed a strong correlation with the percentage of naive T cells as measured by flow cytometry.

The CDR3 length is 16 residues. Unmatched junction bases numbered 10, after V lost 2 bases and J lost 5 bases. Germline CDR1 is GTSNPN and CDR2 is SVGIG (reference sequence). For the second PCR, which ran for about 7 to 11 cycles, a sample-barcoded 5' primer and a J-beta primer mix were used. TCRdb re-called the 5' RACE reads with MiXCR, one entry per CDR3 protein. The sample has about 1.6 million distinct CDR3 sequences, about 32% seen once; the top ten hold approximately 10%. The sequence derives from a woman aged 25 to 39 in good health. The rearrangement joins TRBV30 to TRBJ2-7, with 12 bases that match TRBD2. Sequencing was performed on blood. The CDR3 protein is CAWSSIGLAGNHEQYF. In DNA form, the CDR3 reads TGTGCCTGGAGTTCCATTGGACTAGCGGGAAATCACGAGCAGTACTTC.